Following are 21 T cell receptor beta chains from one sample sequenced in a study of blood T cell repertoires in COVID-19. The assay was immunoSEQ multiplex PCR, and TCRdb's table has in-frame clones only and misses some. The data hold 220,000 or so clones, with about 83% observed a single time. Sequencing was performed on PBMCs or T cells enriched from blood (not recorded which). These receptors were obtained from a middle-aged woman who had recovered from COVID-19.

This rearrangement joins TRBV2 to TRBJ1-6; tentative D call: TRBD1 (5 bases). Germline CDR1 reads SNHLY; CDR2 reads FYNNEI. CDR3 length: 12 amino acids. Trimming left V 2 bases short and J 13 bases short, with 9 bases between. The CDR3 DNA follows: TGTGCCAGCAGTGAACAGGGCCGGCCCCTCCACTTT. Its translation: CASSEQGRPLHF. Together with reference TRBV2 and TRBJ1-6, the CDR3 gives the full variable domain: EPEVTQTPSHQVTQMGQEVILRCVPISNHLYFYWYRQILGQKVEFLVSFYNNEISEKSEIFDDQFSVERPDGSNFTLKIRSTKLEDSAMYFCASSEQGRPLHFGNGTRLTVT.

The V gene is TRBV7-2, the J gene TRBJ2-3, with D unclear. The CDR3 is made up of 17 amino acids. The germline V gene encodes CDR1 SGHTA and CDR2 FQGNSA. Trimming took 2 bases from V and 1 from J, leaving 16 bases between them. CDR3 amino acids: CASSLYSRVVGTDTQYF. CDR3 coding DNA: TGTGCCAGCAGCTTATATAGTCGAGTGGTCGGCACAGATACGCAGTATTTT.

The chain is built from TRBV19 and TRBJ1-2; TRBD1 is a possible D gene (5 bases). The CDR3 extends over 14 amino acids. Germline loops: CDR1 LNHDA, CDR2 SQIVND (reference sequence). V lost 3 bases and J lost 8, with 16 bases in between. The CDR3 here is CASSMMSAGIGYTF. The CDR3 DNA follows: TGTGCCAGTAGTATGATGTCGGCAGGGATAGGCTACACCTTC.

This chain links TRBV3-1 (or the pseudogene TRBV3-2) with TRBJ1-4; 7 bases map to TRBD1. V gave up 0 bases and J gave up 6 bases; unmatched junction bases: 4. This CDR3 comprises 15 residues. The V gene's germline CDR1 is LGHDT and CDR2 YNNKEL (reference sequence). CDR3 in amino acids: CASSQDLTGHEKLFF. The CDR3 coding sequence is TGTGCCAGCAGCCAAGATCTGACAGGGCATGAAAAACTGTTTTTT.

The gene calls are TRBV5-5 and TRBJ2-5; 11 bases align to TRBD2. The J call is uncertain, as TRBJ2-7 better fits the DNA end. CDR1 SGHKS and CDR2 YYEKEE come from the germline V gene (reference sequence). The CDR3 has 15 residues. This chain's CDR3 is CASSRGTSGAYEQYF. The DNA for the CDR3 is TGTGCCAGCAGCCGGGGGACTAGCGGAGCGTACGAGCAGTACTTC.

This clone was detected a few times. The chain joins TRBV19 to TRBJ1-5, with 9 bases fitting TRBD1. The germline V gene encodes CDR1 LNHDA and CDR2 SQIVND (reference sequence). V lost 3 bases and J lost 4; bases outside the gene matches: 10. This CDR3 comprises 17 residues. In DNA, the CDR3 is TGTGCCAGTAGTATGTCTTGGACAGGGGATGGAAATCAGCCCCAGCATTTT. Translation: CASSMSWTGDGNQPQHF.

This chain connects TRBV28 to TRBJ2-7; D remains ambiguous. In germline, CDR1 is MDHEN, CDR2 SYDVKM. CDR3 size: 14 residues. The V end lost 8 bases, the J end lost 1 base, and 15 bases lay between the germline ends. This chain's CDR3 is CASVKRFGSYEQYF. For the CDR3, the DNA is TGTGCCAGCGTTAAAAGGTTCGGGTCCTACGAGCAGTACTTC.

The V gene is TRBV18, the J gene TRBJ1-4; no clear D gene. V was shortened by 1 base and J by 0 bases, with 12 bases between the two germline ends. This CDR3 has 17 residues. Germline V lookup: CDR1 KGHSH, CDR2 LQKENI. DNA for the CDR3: TGTGCCAGCTCACCACTTACACCGGGATCAACTAATGAAAAACTGTTTTTT. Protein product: CASSPLTPGSTNEKLFF.

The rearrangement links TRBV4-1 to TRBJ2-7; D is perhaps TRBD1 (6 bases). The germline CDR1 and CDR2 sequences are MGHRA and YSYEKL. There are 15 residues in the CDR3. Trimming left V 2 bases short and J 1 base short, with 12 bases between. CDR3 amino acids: CASSQIPRGSYEQYF. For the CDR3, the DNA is TGCGCCAGCAGCCAAATCCCTAGGGGGTCCTACGAGCAGTACTTC.

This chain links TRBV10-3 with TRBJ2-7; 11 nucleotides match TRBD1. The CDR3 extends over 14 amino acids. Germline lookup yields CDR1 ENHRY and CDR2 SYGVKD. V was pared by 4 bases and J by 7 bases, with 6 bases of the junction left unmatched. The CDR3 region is CAISAGQGALEQYF. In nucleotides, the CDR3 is TGTGCCATCAGTGCCGGACAGGGGGCCTTAGAGCAGTACTTC.

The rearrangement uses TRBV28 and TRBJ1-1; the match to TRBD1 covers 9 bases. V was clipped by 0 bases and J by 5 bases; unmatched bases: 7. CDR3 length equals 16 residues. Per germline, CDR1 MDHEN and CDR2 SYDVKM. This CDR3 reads CASSLWTGGKLTEAFF. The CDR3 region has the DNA TGTGCCAGCAGTTTATGGACAGGGGGAAAACTAACTGAAGCTTTCTTT.

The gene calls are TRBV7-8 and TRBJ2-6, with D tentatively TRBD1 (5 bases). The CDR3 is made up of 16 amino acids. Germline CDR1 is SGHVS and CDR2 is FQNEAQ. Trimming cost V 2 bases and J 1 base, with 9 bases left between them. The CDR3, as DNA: TGTGCCAGCAGCTTATCAGGGCTGTCTGGGGCCAACGTCCTGACTTTC. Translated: CASSLSGLSGANVLTF.

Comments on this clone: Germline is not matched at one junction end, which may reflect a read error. The CDR3 sequence is CASSNEGVAHF. CDR3 in DNA: TGTGCCAGTAGTAACGAAGGGGTCGCGCACTTC. The rearrangement uses TRBV19 and TRBJ2-5; D perhaps matches TRBD1 (5 bases). The CDR3 runs 11 residues. Germline V gene lookup returns CDR1 LNHDA and CDR2 SQIVND (reference sequence).

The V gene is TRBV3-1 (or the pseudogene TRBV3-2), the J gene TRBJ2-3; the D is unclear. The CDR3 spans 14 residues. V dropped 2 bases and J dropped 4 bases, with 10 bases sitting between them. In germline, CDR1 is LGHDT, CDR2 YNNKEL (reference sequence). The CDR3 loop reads CASSQSSGADTQYF. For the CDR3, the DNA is TGTGCCAGCAGCCAATCTTCTGGAGCAGATACGCAGTATTTT.

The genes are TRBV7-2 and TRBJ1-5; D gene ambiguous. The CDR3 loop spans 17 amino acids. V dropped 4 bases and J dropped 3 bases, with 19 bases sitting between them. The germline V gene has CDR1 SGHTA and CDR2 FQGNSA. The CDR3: CASSSPRAGLTNQPQHF. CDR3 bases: TGTGCCAGCAGCTCCCCCCGAGCGGGATTAACCAATCAGCCCCAGCATTTT.

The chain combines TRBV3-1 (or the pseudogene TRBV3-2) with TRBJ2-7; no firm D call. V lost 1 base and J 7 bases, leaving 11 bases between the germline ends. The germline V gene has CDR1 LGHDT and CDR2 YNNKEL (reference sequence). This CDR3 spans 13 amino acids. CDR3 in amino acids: CASSQVGTGEQYF. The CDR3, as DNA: TGTGCCAGCAGCCAAGTAGGAACGGGTGAGCAGTACTTC.

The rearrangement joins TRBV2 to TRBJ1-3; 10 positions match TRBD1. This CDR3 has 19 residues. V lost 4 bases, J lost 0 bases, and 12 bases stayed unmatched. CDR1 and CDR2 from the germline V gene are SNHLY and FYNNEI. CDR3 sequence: CASSGGQGVFWTSGNTIYF. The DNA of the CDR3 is TGTGCCAGCAGTGGAGGACAGGGGGTCTTCTGGACCTCTGGAAACACCATATATTTT.

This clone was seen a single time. CDR3 protein: CASSLGLAGGVRYEQYF. The CDR3 DNA reads as TGTGCCAGCAGCTTGGGACTAGCGGGGGGGGTTCGCTACGAGCAGTACTTC. The rearrangement uses TRBV5-4 and TRBJ2-7; 14 bases align to TRBD2. Germline V lookup: CDR1 SGHNT, CDR2 YYREEE (reference sequence). V lost 0 bases to trimming and J lost 3 bases; unmatched junction nucleotides: 5. The CDR3 extends over 17 amino acids.

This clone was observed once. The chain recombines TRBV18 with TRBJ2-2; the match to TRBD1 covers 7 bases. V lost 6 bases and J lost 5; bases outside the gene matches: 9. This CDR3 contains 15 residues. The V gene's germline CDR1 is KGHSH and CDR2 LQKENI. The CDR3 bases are TGTGCCAGCTCGCCCGACAGGGTAGAGACCGGGGAGCTGTTTTTT. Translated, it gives CASSPDRVETGELFF.

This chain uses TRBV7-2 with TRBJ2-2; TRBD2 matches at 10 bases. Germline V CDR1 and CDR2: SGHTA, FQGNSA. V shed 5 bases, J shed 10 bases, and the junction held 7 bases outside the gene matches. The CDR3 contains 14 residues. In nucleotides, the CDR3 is TGTGCCAGCAGCACCACTAGCGGGAAAGTGGAGCTGTTTTTT. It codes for CASSTTSGKVELFF. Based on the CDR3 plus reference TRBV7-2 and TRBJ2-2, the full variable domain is GAGVSQSPSNKVTEKGKDVELRCDPISGHTALYWYRQSLGQGLEFLIYFQGNSAPDKSGLPSDRFSAERTGGSVSTLTIQRTQQEDSAVYLCASSTTSGKVELFFGEGSRLTVL.

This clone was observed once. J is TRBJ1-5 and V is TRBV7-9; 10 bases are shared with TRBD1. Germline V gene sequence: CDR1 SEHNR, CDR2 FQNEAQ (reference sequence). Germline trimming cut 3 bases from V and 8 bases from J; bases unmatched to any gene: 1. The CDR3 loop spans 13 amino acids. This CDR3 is CASSLTGGEPQHF. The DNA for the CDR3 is TGTGCCAGCAGCTTGACAGGGGGCGAGCCCCAGCATTTT.